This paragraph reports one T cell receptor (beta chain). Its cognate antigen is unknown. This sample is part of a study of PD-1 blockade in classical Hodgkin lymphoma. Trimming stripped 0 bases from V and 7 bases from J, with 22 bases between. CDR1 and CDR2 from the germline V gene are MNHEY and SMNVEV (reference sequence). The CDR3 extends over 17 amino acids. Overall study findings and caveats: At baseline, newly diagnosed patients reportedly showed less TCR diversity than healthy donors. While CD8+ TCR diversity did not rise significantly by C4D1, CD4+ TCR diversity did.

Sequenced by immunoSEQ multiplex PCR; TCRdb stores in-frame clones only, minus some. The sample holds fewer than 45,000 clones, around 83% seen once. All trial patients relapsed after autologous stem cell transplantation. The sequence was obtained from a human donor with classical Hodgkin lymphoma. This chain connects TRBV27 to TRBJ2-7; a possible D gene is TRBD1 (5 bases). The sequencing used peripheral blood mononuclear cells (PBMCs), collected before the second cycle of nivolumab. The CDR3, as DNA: TGTGCCAGCAGTTTATCGTCAGGGTGGGTCACCTCTAGTGAGCAGTACTTC. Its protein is CASSLSSGWVTSSEQYF.